The sample holds a few counts of the clone carrying this T cell receptor beta chain. Antigen unknown. The data are from a study of T-cell reconstitution after alpha-beta-depleted transplantation in children. Preparation of the TCRbeta library involved a method that used unique molecular identifiers. TCRdb reprocessed the PCR reads with MiXCR, giving one entry per CDR3 protein. This table has around 450,000 distinct CDR3 sequences, around 16% appearing once. Trimming took 2 bases from V and 4 from J, leaving 24 bases between them. In germline, CDR1 is DFQATT, CDR2 SNEGSKA (reference sequence). The CDR3 is 19 residues long. Overall study results and limits: It was newly produced T cells that mostly accounted for T-cell counts and diversity one year after transplant. Where some patients showed high TCRbeta diversity at day 60, it came from recipient T cells and thymic progenitors that had survived. Several hundred expanded graft clones reportedly gave rise to the alpha-beta T cells present about two months after transplant.

This receptor was obtained from a boy under two years old who had a stem cell transplant for Wiskott-Aldrich syndrome, so the T cells may come from the graft donor. The sample was PBMCs, mostly from graft donor cells, taken 360 days after TCRalphabeta/CD19-depleted stem cell transplant. The chain uses TRBV20-1 and TRBJ2-6, with D possibly being TRBD1 (6 bases). Here the CDR3 reads CSARRTGNSPLVGANVLTF. In DNA form, the CDR3 reads TGCAGTGCTAGACGAACAGGGAACTCTCCGCTGGTAGGGGCCAACGTCCTGACTTTC.